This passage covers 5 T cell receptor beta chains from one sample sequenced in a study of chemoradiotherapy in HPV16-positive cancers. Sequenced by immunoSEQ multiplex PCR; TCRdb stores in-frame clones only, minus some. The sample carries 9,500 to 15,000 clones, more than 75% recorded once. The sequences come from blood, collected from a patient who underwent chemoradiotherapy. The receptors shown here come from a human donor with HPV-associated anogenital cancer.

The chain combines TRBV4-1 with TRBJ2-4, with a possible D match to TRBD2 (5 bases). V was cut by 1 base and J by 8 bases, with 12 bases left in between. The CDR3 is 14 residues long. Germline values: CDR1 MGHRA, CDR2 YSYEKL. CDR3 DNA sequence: TGCGCCAGCAGCCAAGGGGGATTCGGGGACATTCAGTACTTC. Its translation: CASSQGGFGDIQYF.

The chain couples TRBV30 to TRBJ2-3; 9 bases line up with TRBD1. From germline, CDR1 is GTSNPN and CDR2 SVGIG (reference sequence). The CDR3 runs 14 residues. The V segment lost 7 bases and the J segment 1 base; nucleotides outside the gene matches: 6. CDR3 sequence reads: CASEQGAGTDTQYF. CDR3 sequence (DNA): TGTGCCTCAGAACAGGGGGCAGGCACAGATACGCAGTATTTT.

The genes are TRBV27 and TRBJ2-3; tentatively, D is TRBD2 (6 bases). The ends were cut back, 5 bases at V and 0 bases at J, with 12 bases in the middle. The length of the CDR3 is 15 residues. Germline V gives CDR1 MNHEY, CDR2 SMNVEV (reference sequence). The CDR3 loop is CASSPRRASTDTQYF. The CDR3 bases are TGTGCCAGCAGTCCCCGGAGGGCGAGCACAGATACGCAGTATTTT.

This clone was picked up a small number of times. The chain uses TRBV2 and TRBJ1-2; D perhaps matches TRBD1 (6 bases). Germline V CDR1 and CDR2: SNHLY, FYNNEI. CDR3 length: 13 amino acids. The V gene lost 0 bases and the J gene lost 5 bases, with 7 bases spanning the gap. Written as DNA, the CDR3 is TGTGCCAGCAGTGAAGCCGGACAGTATGGCTACACCTTC. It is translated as CASSEAGQYGYTF.

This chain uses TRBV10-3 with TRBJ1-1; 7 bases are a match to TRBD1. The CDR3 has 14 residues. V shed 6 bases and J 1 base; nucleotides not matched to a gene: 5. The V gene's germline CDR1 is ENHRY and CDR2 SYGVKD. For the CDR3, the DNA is TGTGCCATCAGGGACGGACAGGAGAACACTGAAGCTTTCTTT. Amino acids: CAIRDGQENTEAFF.